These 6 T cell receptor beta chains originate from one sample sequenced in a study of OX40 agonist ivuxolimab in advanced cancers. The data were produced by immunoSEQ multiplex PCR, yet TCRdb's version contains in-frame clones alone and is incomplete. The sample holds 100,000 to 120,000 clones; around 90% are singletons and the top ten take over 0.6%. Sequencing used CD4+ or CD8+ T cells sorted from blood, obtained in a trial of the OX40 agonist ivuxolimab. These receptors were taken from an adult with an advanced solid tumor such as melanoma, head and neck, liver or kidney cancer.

The CDR3 nucleotides read TGTGCCAGCAGCTTAGTTTACGAGCAGTACTTC. Its protein product is CASSLVYEQYF. The chain combines TRBV7-2 with TRBJ2-7; D is undetermined. Germline V gene data show CDR1 as SGHTA and CDR2 as FQGNSA. This CDR3 region has 11 residues. Between the trimmed V and J ends, which lost 1 base and 4 bases, there was a span of 2 bases.

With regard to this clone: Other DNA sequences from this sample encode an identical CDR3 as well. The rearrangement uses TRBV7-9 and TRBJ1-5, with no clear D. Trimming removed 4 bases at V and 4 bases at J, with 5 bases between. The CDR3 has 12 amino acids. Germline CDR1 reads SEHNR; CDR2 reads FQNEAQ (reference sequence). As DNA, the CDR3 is TGTGCCAGCAGCTCCCCGAATCAGCCCCAGCATTTT. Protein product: CASSSPNQPQHF.

CDR3 coding DNA: TGTGCCAGGAACCACGCCGGCAGGGGTACAGATACGCAGTATTTT. Residues: CARNHAGRGTDTQYF. This chain links TRBV2 with TRBJ2-3; D is perhaps TRBD1 (6 bases). Trimming took 9 bases from V and 3 from J, leaving 19 bases between them. The CDR3 runs to 15 residues. Looked up from germline, CDR1 is SNHLY and CDR2 is FYNNEI.

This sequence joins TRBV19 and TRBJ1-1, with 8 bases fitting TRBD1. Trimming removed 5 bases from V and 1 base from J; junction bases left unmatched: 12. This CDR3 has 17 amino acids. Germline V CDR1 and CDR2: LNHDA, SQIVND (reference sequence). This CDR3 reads CASSPRTGRVTNTEAFF. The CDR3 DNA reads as TGTGCCAGTAGTCCTCGGACAGGGAGGGTTACGAACACTGAAGCTTTCTTT.

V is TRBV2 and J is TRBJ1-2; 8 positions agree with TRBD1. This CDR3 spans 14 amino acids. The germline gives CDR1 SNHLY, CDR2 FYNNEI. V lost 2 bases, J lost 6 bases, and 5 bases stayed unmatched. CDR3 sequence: CASSERTGIDGYTF. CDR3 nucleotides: TGTGCCAGCAGTGAAAGGACAGGGATCGATGGCTACACCTTC.

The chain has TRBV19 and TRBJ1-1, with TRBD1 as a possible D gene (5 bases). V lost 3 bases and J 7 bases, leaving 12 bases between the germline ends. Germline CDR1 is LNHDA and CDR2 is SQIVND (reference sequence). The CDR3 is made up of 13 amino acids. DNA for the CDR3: TGTGCCAGTAGTATTGTCAGGGACGGTGAAGCTTTCTTT. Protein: CASSIVRDGEAFF.